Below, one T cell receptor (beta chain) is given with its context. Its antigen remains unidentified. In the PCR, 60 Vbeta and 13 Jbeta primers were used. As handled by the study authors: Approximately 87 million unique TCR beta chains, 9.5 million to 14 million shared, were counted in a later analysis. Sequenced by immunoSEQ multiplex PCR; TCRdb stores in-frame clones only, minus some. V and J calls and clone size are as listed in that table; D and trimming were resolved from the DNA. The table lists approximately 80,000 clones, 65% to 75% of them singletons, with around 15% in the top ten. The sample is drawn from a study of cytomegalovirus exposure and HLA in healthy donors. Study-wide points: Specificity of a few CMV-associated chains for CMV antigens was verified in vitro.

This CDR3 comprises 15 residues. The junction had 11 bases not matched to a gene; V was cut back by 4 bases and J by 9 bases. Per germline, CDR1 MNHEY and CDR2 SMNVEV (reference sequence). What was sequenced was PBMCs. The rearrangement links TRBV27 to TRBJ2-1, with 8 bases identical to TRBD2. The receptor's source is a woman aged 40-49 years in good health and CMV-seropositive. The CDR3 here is CASSSVTSDTAEQFF. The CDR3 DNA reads TGTGCCAGCAGTTCTGTGACTAGCGACACGGCTGAGCAGTTCTTC.